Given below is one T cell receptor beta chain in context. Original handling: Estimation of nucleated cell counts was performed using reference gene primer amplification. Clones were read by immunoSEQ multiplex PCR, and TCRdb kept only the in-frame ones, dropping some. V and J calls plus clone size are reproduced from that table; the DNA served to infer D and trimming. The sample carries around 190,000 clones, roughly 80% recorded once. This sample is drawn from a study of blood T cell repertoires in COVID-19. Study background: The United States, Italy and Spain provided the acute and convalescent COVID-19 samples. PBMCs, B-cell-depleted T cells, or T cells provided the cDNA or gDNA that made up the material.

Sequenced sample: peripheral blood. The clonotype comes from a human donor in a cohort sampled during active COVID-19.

CDR3: CASSLASEGPYGYTF. Here the CDR3 DNA reads TGTGCCAGCAGCTTAGCGTCGGAGGGTCCCTATGGCTACACCTTC. V gene TRBV7-8 combines with J gene TRBJ1-2; D remains unclear. V shed 0 bases and J shed 4 bases, with 12 bases lying between them. CDR1 and CDR2 from the germline V gene are SGHVS and FQNEAQ. The CDR3 runs to 15 residues.